The 22 T cell receptor beta chains presented below share a single source sample, sequenced in a study of STAT5B mutations in CD4+ large granular lymphocyte leukemia. Here immunoSEQ multiplex PCR was the method, and the copy in TCRdb shows in-frame clones only, minus some. The table records about 37,000 clones, approximately 67% of them present only once. The sequenced material came from CD4+ T cells from blood buffy coats. Receptors were obtained from a human donor in good health.

This clone turned up a few times. V is TRBV27 and J is TRBJ1-1; D remains unclear. V lost 7 bases to trimming and J lost 7 bases, with 10 bases between them. The CDR3 extends over 11 amino acids. Per germline, CDR1 MNHEY and CDR2 SMNVEV (reference sequence). The CDR3 DNA sequence: TGTGCCAGCATCACCAAGGGTGAAGCTTTCTTT. Its translation is CASITKGEAFF.

The rearrangement links TRBV5-1 to TRBJ2-7, with TRBD1 matching 7 bases. V dropped 2 bases and J dropped 5; count of bases not matched to a gene: 7. The CDR3 runs to 14 residues. The germline V gene has CDR1 SGHRS and CDR2 YFSETQ. The CDR3 DNA sequence: TGCGCCAGCAGCTTACAGGGGCGCGACCACGAGCAGTACTTC. It codes for CASSLQGRDHEQYF.

V gene TRBV4-1 combines with J gene TRBJ2-2; D uncertain. The CDR3 totals 13 residues. V lost 2 bases, J lost 7 bases, and 8 bases lay in between. Per the germline V gene, CDR1 is MGHRA and CDR2 is YSYEKL. CDR3 nucleotides: TGCGCCAGCAGCCAAAATCGAGTCGGGGAGCTGTTTTTT. This codes for CASSQNRVGELFF.

J is TRBJ1-2 and V is TRBV7-9; 11 bases are shared with TRBD1. CDR1 is SEHNR and CDR2 is FQNEAQ in the germline V gene (reference sequence). Germline trimming cut 2 bases from V and 4 bases from J; bases unmatched to any gene: 9. The CDR3 runs to 17 residues. In DNA, the CDR3 is TGTGCCAGCAGCTTATACCCCCCCGGGACAGGGGGCTATGGCTACACCTTC. Translation gives CASSLYPPGTGGYGYTF.

This rearrangement joins TRBV9 to TRBJ1-3; D is ambiguous. The V end lost 4 bases, the J end lost 1 base, and 12 bases lay between the germline ends. The V gene's germline CDR1 is SGDLS and CDR2 YYNGEE. CDR3 length equals 15 residues. CDR3 amino acids: CASSPQELSGNTIYF. CDR3 nucleotide sequence: TGTGCCAGCAGCCCCCAGGAACTGTCTGGAAACACCATATATTTT. Filled out from reference TRBV9 and TRBJ1-3, the complete variable domain reads DSGVTQTPKHLITATGQRVTLRCSPRSGDLSVYWYQQSLDQGLQFLIQYYNGEERAKGNILERFSAQQFPDLHSELNLSSLELGDSALYFCASSPQELSGNTIYFGEGSWLTVV.

This clone showed up just a few times. This rearrangement joins TRBV12-5 to TRBJ1-1; 10 nucleotides line up with TRBD1. Germline V CDR1 and CDR2: LGHNT, FRNRAP. The ends lost 2 bases at V and 2 bases at J; junction bases unmatched: 5. The CDR3 totals 16 residues. CDR3 nucleotides: TGTGCTAGTGGTTTGCCCTGGGACAGGGGAAACACTGAAGCTTTCTTT. Translated, it gives CASGLPWDRGNTEAFF.

The V gene is TRBV5-6, the J gene TRBJ1-3; 7 positions match TRBD1. The V segment lost 5 bases and the J segment 2 bases; nucleotides outside the gene matches: 10. This CDR3 is built from 16 residues. Per germline, CDR1 SGHDT and CDR2 YYEEEE. The CDR3 is CASSFLGQVTGNTIYF. The CDR3 region has the DNA TGTGCCAGCAGTTTCCTAGGACAGGTCACTGGAAACACCATATATTTT.

V is TRBV7-2 and J is TRBJ1-4; D is perhaps TRBD1 (5 bases). Trimming shortened V by 1 base and J by 3 bases, and 9 bases separated the two germline ends. The germline V gene encodes CDR1 SGHTA and CDR2 FQGNSA. The length of the CDR3 is 15 residues. CDR3 residues: CASSLGGGSNEKLFF. As DNA, the CDR3 is TGTGCCAGCAGCTTAGGGGGGGGATCTAATGAAAAACTGTTTTTT.

The gene calls are TRBV7-2 and TRBJ2-7; no clear D. Germline CDR1 reads SGHTA; CDR2 reads FQGNSA. V lost 3 bases, J lost 7 bases, and 10 bases lay in between. The CDR3 extends over 12 amino acids. CDR3 DNA: TGTGCCAGCAGCTTGGCAGCTACGGAGCAGTACTTC. Encoded protein: CASSLAATEQYF.

The V and J genes are TRBV9 and TRBJ1-1; 8 bases align to TRBD1. Germline CDR1 reads SGDLS; CDR2 reads YYNGEE. The CDR3 length is 15 residues. V was pared by 0 bases and J by 5 bases, with 6 bases of the junction left unmatched. The CDR3, as DNA: TGTGCCAGCAGCGTAGAAGGACAGGGAAGGACTGAAGCTTTCTTT. Its protein is CASSVEGQGRTEAFF.

The V and J genes are TRBV9 and TRBJ2-7; D possibly uses TRBD1 or TRBD2 (6 bases each). From germline, CDR1 is SGDLS and CDR2 YYNGEE. This CDR3 is built from 14 residues. The V and J ends lost 4 bases and 5 bases respectively, with 16 bases between them. The CDR3 here is CASSSDSGADEQYF. The CDR3 DNA follows: TGTGCCAGCAGCTCAGACTCGGGGGCGGACGAGCAGTACTTC.

This clone was detected once. The CDR3 region is CASSFLGLPSNQPQHF. The CDR3 bases are TGTGCCAGCAGTTTTTTGGGTCTTCCTAGCAATCAGCCCCAGCATTTT. The J gene is TRBJ1-5, the V gene TRBV28; D gene unclear. The germline V gene has CDR1 MDHEN and CDR2 SYDVKM. This CDR3 has 16 residues. The V end lost 3 bases, the J end lost 0 bases, and 12 bases lay between the germline ends.

This rearrangement joins TRBV7-3 to TRBJ1-1; D not resolved. The CDR3 is made up of 15 amino acids. Trimming took off 2 bases at V and 4 bases at J, with 14 bases between the two ends. Germline V gives CDR1 SGHTA, CDR2 FQGTGA. This chain's CDR3 is CASSLYVGSGTEAFF. Written as DNA, the CDR3 is TGTGCCAGCAGCTTATATGTGGGCAGTGGCACTGAAGCTTTCTTT.

The chain links TRBV27 to TRBJ1-2, with a tentative D call TRBD1 (6 bases). Trimming removed 5 bases from V and 4 bases from J, with 17 bases in between. The CDR3 loop spans 15 amino acids. The germline V gene has CDR1 MNHEY and CDR2 SMNVEV (reference sequence). CDR3 amino acids: CASSLLPGAGYGYTF. CDR3 nucleotides: TGTGCCAGCAGTCTCCTCCCAGGGGCTGGCTATGGCTACACCTTC.

J is TRBJ2-5 and V is TRBV5-1; D is uncertain. CDR3 length: 13 residues. Germline V gives CDR1 SGHRS, CDR2 YFSETQ. V lost 0 bases and J lost 3, with 6 bases in between. The CDR3 region has the DNA TGCGCCAGCAGCTTGGGGCAGAAAGAGACCCAGTACTTC. Translation: CASSLGQKETQYF. The full variable domain, its missing parts supplied by reference TRBV5-1 and TRBJ2-5, is KAGVTQTPRYLIKTRGQQVTLSCSPISGHRSVSWYQQTPGQGLQFLFEYFSETQRNKGNFPGRFSGRQFSNSRSEMNVSTLELGDSALYLCASSLGQKETQYFGPGTRLLVL.

J is TRBJ1-4 and V is TRBV7-2, with 8 nucleotides matching TRBD1. Germline V CDR1 and CDR2: SGHTA, FQGNSA. The CDR3 contains 14 residues. V was clipped by 5 bases and J by 2 bases; unmatched bases: 1. CDR3 sequence reads: CASSRDRTNEKLFF. The CDR3 nucleotides are TGTGCCAGCAGCAGGGACAGGACTAATGAAAAACTGTTTTTT. The whole variable domain, remainder taken from reference TRBV7-2 and TRBJ1-4, is GAGVSQSPSNKVTEKGKDVELRCDPISGHTALYWYRQSLGQGLEFLIYFQGNSAPDKSGLPSDRFSAERTGGSVSTLTIQRTQQEDSAVYLCASSRDRTNEKLFFGSGTQLSVL.

The genes are TRBV5-1 and TRBJ2-5; D is possibly TRBD1 or TRBD2 (5 bases each). CDR3 length: 14 amino acids. CDR1 is SGHRS and CDR2 is YFSETQ in the germline V gene. V was trimmed by 0 bases and J by 4 bases, leaving 10 bases between them. CDR3 in amino acids: CASSLGGTRETQYF. CDR3 nucleotide sequence: TGCGCCAGCAGCTTGGGGGGGACCAGAGAGACCCAGTACTTC.

The rearrangement uses TRBV5-6 and TRBJ1-6; a possible D gene is TRBD1 (5 bases). Trimming shortened V by 0 bases and J by 10 bases, and 11 bases separated the two germline ends. The CDR3 extends over 14 amino acids. CDR1 and CDR2 (germline): SGHDT, YYEEEE. In DNA form, the CDR3 reads TGTGCCAGCAGCTTGGCGGGGGGTGGGTCACCCCTCCACTTT. As protein: CASSLAGGGSPLHF.

The table lists this clone with a few counts. The CDR3 here is CASSLALTRGYSGANVLTF. The CDR3 DNA sequence: TGTGCCAGCAGCTTAGCGCTTACCCGGGGTTATTCTGGGGCCAACGTCCTGACTTTC. The chain joins TRBV7-9 to TRBJ2-6; the D gene is possibly TRBD2 (5 bases). Between the trimmed V and J ends, which lost 0 bases and 1 base, there was a span of 16 bases. Germline V gene sequence: CDR1 SEHNR, CDR2 FQNEAQ (reference sequence). This CDR3 comprises 19 residues.

V and J are TRBV5-4 and TRBJ2-1, with D uncertain. The CDR3 spans 14 residues. The germline V gene encodes CDR1 SGHNT and CDR2 YYREEE (reference sequence). Trimming took off 8 bases at V and 3 bases at J, with 15 bases between the two ends. In nucleotides, the CDR3 is TGTGCCAGTTTGTCCCGGGCCGACTACAATGAGCAGTTCTTC. This codes for CASLSRADYNEQFF.

The chain combines TRBV29-1 with TRBJ2-6, with 8 bases aligning to TRBD1. The V gene's germline CDR1 is SQVTM and CDR2 ANQGSEA. CDR3 length equals 16 residues. Trimming cost V 4 bases and J 4 bases; bases outside gene matches: 9. In DNA, the CDR3 is TGCAGCGTTGCGCAGGGGGCGGGTGGCGGGGCCAACGTCCTGACTTTC. Protein sequence: CSVAQGAGGGANVLTF.

This clone was observed a handful of times. The chain is built from TRBV19 and TRBJ2-1; D possibly corresponds to TRBD1 (6 bases). The CDR3 is made up of 14 amino acids. CDR1 is LNHDA, CDR2 SQIVND, per germline (reference sequence). Trimming took off 7 bases at V and 7 bases at J, with 17 bases between the two ends. The CDR3 nucleotides read TGTGCCAGTAAGCCGGGACACTTTGAGAATGAGCAGTTCTTC. Translation: CASKPGHFENEQFF. The whole variable domain, remainder taken from reference TRBV19 and TRBJ2-1, is DGGITQSPKYLFRKEGQNVTLSCEQNLNHDAMYWYRQDPGQGLRLIYYSQIVNDFQKGDIAEGYSVSREKKESFPLTVTSAQKNPTAFYLCASKPGHFENEQFFGPGTRLTVL.